These T cell receptor beta chains were read from a single sample in a study of blood T cell repertoires in COVID-19. Method: immunoSEQ multiplex PCR; TCRdb's copy keeps in-frame clones and lacks some. This sample has around 250,000 clones, with roughly 80% found just once. Sequences were obtained from peripheral blood. Receptors originate from a woman aged 18-35 years with acute or convalescent COVID-19. Each CDR3 is given with its conserved first and last residue. A D gene is named only where the DNA matches it firmly. Size is stated for part of the rows, as once, few or many counts, or as a class when the clone is expanded.

clone_size	d_call	v_call	j_call	cdr3_nt	cdr3_aa
-	-	TRBV14	TRBJ2-3	TGTGCCAGCAGCTTCGGGGTGGTTAGCACAGATACGCAGTATTTT	CASSFGVVSTDTQYF
-	-	TRBV5-4	TRBJ2-1	TGTGCCAGCAGCTTGGTTCCCGCGGACAGCTACAATGAGCAGTTCTTC	CASSLVPADSYNEQFF
-	TRBD1	TRBV19	TRBJ2-7	TGTGCCAGTAGTATTGGACAGGGGGTAGGTGAGCAGTACTTC	CASSIGQGVGEQYF
-	-	TRBV30	TRBJ2-5	TGTGCCTGGAGTGTACAGGGACAAGAGACCCAGTACTTC	CAWSVQGQETQYF
-	TRBD2	TRBV5-1	TRBJ2-3	TGCGCCAGCAGCACCGGACGAGCGACTAGCGGGAGCGGAGATACGCAGTATTTT	CASSTGRATSGSGDTQYF
few	TRBD2	TRBV15	TRBJ2-7	TGTGCCACCAAAGGGGAGGGATTAAGCTACGAGCAGTACTTC	CATKGEGLSYEQYF
-	TRBD2	TRBV9	TRBJ2-7	TGTGCCAGCAGCCTGGGACCGGGACTAGGAATGTACAGGCAGTACTTC	CASSLGPGLGMYRQYF
few	TRBD2	TRBV2	TRBJ2-3	TGTGCCAGCAGTGAAGGGACTAGCGGGTTCACAGATACGCAGTATTTT	CASSEGTSGFTDTQYF
-	TRBD2	TRBV7-2	TRBJ2-5	TGTGCCAGCAGCTTAGGTTCGACTAGCGGATCCTGGGAGACCCAGTACTTC	CASSLGSTSGSWETQYF
-	-	TRBV28	TRBJ2-7	TGTGCCAGCAGTCCTGCCTGGGGAGAGATGAGCTACGAGCAGTACTTC	CASSPAWGEMSYEQYF
-	TRBD1	TRBV7-9	TRBJ2-5	TGTGCCAGCAGCCGCACCGGACAGGAGAAGCAAGAGACCCAGTACTTC	CASSRTGQEKQETQYF
-	TRBD1	TRBV4-3	TRBJ2-7	TGCGCCAGCAGCCAAGATCTGAGGGGGCAAACTTCCTACGAGCAGTACTTC	CASSQDLRGQTSYEQYF
-	-	TRBV5-5	TRBJ2-2	TGTGCCAGCAGCCCGCCGTCTAGCGCCGGGGAGCTGTTTTTT	CASSPPSSAGELFF
-	-	TRBV7-9	TRBJ2-1	TGTGCCAGCAGCTTTGCCGGGACTGGAAATGAGCAGTTCTTC	CASSFAGTGNEQFF
-	TRBD1	TRBV6-5	TRBJ1-2	TGTGCCAGCAGTTACGGCACGGACAGGGTTAACTATGGCTACACCTTC	CASSYGTDRVNYGYTF
-	TRBD1	TRBV28	TRBJ1-2	TGTGCCAGCAGTCCCCCGGGACAGAACTATGGCTACACCTTC	CASSPPGQNYGYTF
-	-	TRBV19	TRBJ1-5	TGTGCCAGTAGTGAAACAAATCAGCCCCAGCATTTT	CASSETNQPQHF
once	-	TRBV21-1	TRBJ2-4	TGTGCCAGCAGCATACGGGGGGACAAAAACATTCAGTACTTC	CASSIRGDKNIQYF
-	-	TRBV15	TRBJ2-7	TGTGCCACCAGCAGAGATAGGGGCTACGAGCAGTACTTC	CATSRDRGYEQYF
-	-	TRBV5-1	TRBJ1-1	TGCGCCAGCAGCATTGGAGGCCGCAACACAAGAGCTTTCTTT	CASSIGGRNTRAFF
once	-	TRBV10-2	TRBJ2-7	TGCGCCAGCAAAGGGGCATCCTACGAGCAGTACTTC	CASKGASYEQYF
-	-	TRBV19	TRBJ2-7	TGTGCCAGTAGTGACGGAGTCTACGAGCAGTACTTC	CASSDGVYEQYF
-	-	TRBV6-5	TRBJ2-7	TGTGCCAGCAGTTACTCGGGTGGGAGCTACGAGCAGTACTTC	CASSYSGGSYEQYF
once	-	TRBV9	TRBJ1-2	TGTGCCAGCAGCGTAGATCTACATGGACTATATGGCTACACCTTC	CASSVDLHGLYGYTF
-	TRBD2	TRBV15	TRBJ2-1	TGTGCCACCAGCATACGGACTAGCGGGTTCTACAATGAGCAGTTCTTC	CATSIRTSGFYNEQFF
-	TRBD2	TRBV23-1	TRBJ2-3	TGCGCCAGCAGTCACCGGGGGCGGGAGGGCAAAACTAGCACAGATACGCAGTATTTT	CASSHRGREGKTSTDTQYF
-	TRBD2	TRBV7-3	TRBJ2-1	TGTGCCAGCAGCTTAAGGCCTCCGGGTGGCCTTGGTGAGGGACTAGCGGACTACAATGAGCAGTTCTTC	CASSLRPPGGLGEGLADYNEQFF
few	TRBD2	TRBV27	TRBJ2-1	TGTGCCAGCGGCTCGTCGGGGACTAGTTACGCTGAGCAGTTCTTC	CASGSSGTSYAEQFF
-	TRBD1	TRBV4-3	TRBJ2-7	TGCGCCAGCAGCCAAGACGTAGGGACAGGGGGCGCCGAGCAGTACTTC	CASSQDVGTGGAEQYF
-	TRBD1	TRBV18	TRBJ1-2	TGTGCCAGCTCACCTACTACAGGGGTCTTCGATGGCTACACCTTC	CASSPTTGVFDGYTF
once	TRBD2	TRBV7-9	TRBJ2-1	TGTGCCAGCAGCTTAGTTGCGGGAGGGCACAATGAGCAGTTCTTC	CASSLVAGGHNEQFF
-	TRBD2	TRBV19	TRBJ2-3	TGTGCCAGTAGTTCGGCTAGCGGCGGCACAGATACGCAGTATTTT	CASSSASGGTDTQYF
-	-	TRBV29-1	TRBJ1-2	TGCAGCGTCCTCACCGTACTGACAGATAGGGGCTACACCTTC	CSVLTVLTDRGYTF
-	-	TRBV5-4	TRBJ1-1	TGTGCCAGCAGCCTGCGCCGACTAGGGCAGATCATGAACACTGAAGCTTTCTTT	CASSLRRLGQIMNTEAFF
once	-	TRBV6-2/TRBV6-3	TRBJ2-7	TGTGCCAGCAGTTACGGGTGGACTGGCTACGAGCAGTACTTC	CASSYGWTGYEQYF
-	-	TRBV7-2	TRBJ1-2	TGTGCCAGCAGCTCGGAACTGGGGCTGAGCCATGGCTACACCTTC	CASSSELGLSHGYTF
-	-	TRBV21-1	TRBJ1-1	TGTGCCAGGGGAAGGGGGTCTGGGGGCACTGAAGCTTTCTTT	CARGRGSGGTEAFF
few	-	TRBV5-1	TRBJ2-3	TGCGCCAGCAGCTCGGGACTGCGAAACACAGATACGCAGTATTTT	CASSSGLRNTDTQYF
once	TRBD2	TRBV30	TRBJ2-3	TGTGCCTGGAGTCCGAGAACTAGCGGGAGTGCATCAGATACGCAGTATTTT	CAWSPRTSGSASDTQYF
few	TRBD1	TRBV28	TRBJ1-5	TGTGCCAGCAGTTTGGCGGGACAGGGCCGTCAGCCCCAGCATTTT	CASSLAGQGRQPQHF
-	-	TRBV19	TRBJ2-1	TGTGCCAGTAGTATAGGCGGGAAACGACACAATGAGCAGTTCTTC	CASSIGGKRHNEQFF
-	TRBD2	TRBV6-6	TRBJ2-4	TGTGCCAGCAGTTACTCTGGCGGGAGGGCCGCGTACTTC	CASSYSGGRAAYF
-	-	TRBV7-2	TRBJ2-1	TGTGCCAGCAGCTTTTTTGGGGCAGGGGATGAGCAGTTCTTC	CASSFFGAGDEQFF
-	TRBD1	TRBV7-8	TRBJ2-4	TGTGCCAGCAGCTTAGTGACAGGGCGGGACATTCAGTACTTC	CASSLVTGRDIQYF
-	TRBD1	TRBV27	TRBJ1-2	TGTGCCAGCAGTCAACATCACAGGGGACAGTACTATGGCTACACCTTC	CASSQHHRGQYYGYTF
-	-	TRBV28	TRBJ2-1	TGTGCCAGCAGTTTACCCCAGACAGACAATGAGCAGTTCTTC	CASSLPQTDNEQFF
-	TRBD2	TRBV28	TRBJ2-5	TGTGCCAGCAGTCGAGACGAAGCGGGAGGGGAGACCCAGTACTTC	CASSRDEAGGETQYF
-	-	TRBV18	TRBJ1-1	TGTGCCAGCTCACCAATGGAGGGCCTGAACACTGAAGCTTTCTTT	CASSPMEGLNTEAFF
-	TRBD1	TRBV6-6	TRBJ1-5	TGTGCCAGCAGTCCAGGGGGAGTTCCTCAAGGGCCCCAGCATTTT	CASSPGGVPQGPQHF
-	-	TRBV4-3	TRBJ1-4	TGCGCCAGCAGCCAGGCCGTGACAGAACCTGAAAAACTGTTTTTT	CASSQAVTEPEKLFF
-	-	TRBV4-1	TRBJ2-7	TGCGCCAGCAGCCCGGGACTCCCCTCCTACGAGCAGTACTTC	CASSPGLPSYEQYF
-	TRBD2	TRBV13	TRBJ2-7	TGTGCCAGCAGCTTGGGTTCTGCGGGAGGACCCTACGAGCAGTACTTC	CASSLGSAGGPYEQYF
-	TRBD2	TRBV9	TRBJ2-2	TGTGCCAGCAGTCGGACTAGCGGGAGTTCGGGGACCGGGGAGCTGTTTTTT	CASSRTSGSSGTGELFF
-	TRBD2	TRBV5-6	TRBJ2-7	TGTGCCAGCAGCCTTGAGGCTAGCGGGCACTACGAGCAGTACTTC	CASSLEASGHYEQYF
-	TRBD2	TRBV6-2/TRBV6-3	TRBJ2-1	TGTGCCAGCAGTTACTCGAGGCTAGCGGACAATGAGCAGTTCTTC	CASSYSRLADNEQFF